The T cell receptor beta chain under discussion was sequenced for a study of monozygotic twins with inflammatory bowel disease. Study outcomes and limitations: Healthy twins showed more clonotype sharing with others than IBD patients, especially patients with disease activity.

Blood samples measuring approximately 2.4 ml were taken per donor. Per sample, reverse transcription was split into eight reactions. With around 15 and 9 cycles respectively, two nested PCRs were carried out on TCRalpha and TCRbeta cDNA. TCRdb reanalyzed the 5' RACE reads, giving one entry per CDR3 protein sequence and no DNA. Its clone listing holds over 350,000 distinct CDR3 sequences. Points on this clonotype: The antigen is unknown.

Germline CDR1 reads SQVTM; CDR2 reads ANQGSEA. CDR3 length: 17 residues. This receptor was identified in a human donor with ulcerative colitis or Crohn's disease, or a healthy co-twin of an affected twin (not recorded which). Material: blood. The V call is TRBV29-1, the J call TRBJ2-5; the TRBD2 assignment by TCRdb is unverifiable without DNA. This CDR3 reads CSVVPGTTSGAWETQYF.